These 30 T cell receptor beta chains were sequenced from one sample in a study of post-analysis software for immune sequencing data. Study outcomes and limitations: Relative to controls, patients had about five TRBV segments at higher frequency, with TRBV5-6, TRBV5-1 and TRBV20-1 among these.

TCR beta cDNA libraries included unique molecular identifiers. MiXCR was run by TCRdb on the PCR reads, yielding one entry per CDR3 protein. The sample shows roughly 800,000 distinct CDR3 sequences, around 50% of them seen only once. Their recognized antigens are unknown. Specimen: blood. These receptors all come from a girl aged 5 to 17 with multiple sclerosis.

This clonotype turned up a few times. The chain uses TRBV20-1 and TRBJ1-1; D is undetermined. Germline lookup yields CDR1 DFQATT and CDR2 SNEGSKA (reference sequence). The CDR3 covers 11 residues. The ends were cut back, 4 bases at V and 8 bases at J, with 11 bases in the middle. CDR3 in DNA: TGCAGTGCTATGCACGGGGAGGAAGCTTTCTTT. It translates to CSAMHGEEAFF.

The chain uses TRBV3-1 and TRBJ1-1, with a tentative D call TRBD1 (6 bases). Germline V CDR1 and CDR2: LGHDT, YNNKEL (reference sequence). The V end was cut by 0 bases, the J end by 4 bases, with 15 bases between. The CDR3 consists of 16 residues. The CDR3 is CASSQDHTGTFTEAFF. CDR3 sequence (DNA): TGTGCCAGCAGCCAAGACCATACAGGGACCTTCACTGAAGCTTTCTTT.

This clonotype has more than one count but fewer than ten. The chain carries TRBV6-5 and TRBJ2-3; D is possibly TRBD1 (6 bases). V was clipped by 2 bases and J by 4 bases, with 16 bases between them. The germline V gene has CDR1 MNHEY and CDR2 SVGAGI. The CDR3 runs to 16 residues. CDR3 in DNA: TGTGCCAGCAGTTACGGAACAGGGCCGTCCTCAGATACGCAGTATTTT. It specifies CASSYGTGPSSDTQYF.

The J gene is TRBJ2-4, the V gene TRBV7-9; no firm D call. The end of the DNA is better explained by TRBJ2-7, so the J call may be wrong. Germline loops: CDR1 SEHNR, CDR2 FQNEAQ (reference sequence). This CDR3 has 11 residues. The DNA for the CDR3 is TGTGCCAGCTCTCCCCTCCTCGAGCAGTACTTC. Residues: CASSPLLEQYF.

The J gene is TRBJ2-1, the V gene TRBV7-2, with 14 bases that match TRBD2. Germline assignment: CDR1 SGHTA and CDR2 FQGNSA. After removal of 1 base from V and 4 bases from J, the junction contained 9 bases not matched to a gene. The CDR3 spans 19 residues. CDR3 protein: CASSLEEGTSGSRYNEQFF. In DNA form, the CDR3 reads TGTGCCAGCAGCTTAGAGGAGGGGACTAGCGGGAGTCGATACAATGAGCAGTTCTTC.

This clonotype showed up just a few times. V gene TRBV29-1 combines with J gene TRBJ2-7; D is undetermined. The CDR3 extends over 14 amino acids. Germline CDR1 and CDR2: SQVTM and ANQGSEA. Between the trimmed V and J ends, which lost 6 bases and 5 bases, there was a span of 20 bases. DNA of the CDR3: TGCAGCGTCCAACATGGCCTCGGTCCCCACGAGCAGTACTTC. Amino acids: CSVQHGLGPHEQYF.

The V gene is TRBV10-3, the J gene TRBJ1-5; no firm D call. CDR3 length equals 14 residues. Germline CDR1 ENHRY, CDR2 SYGVKD. Trimming took 2 bases from V and 1 from J, leaving 6 bases between them. The chain's CDR3 is CAISEGASNQPQHF. Here the CDR3 DNA reads TGTGCCATCAGTGAGGGAGCGAGCAATCAGCCCCAGCATTTT.

The V and J genes are TRBV15 and TRBJ2-5, with TRBD1 matching 10 bases. Germline CDR1 reads LNHNV; CDR2 reads YYDKDF (reference sequence). This CDR3 region has 14 residues. V lost 8 bases and J lost 4; bases outside the gene matches: 7. The chain's CDR3 is CATERGQGRETQYF. The CDR3 bases are TGTGCCACCGAACGGGGACAGGGGAGAGAGACCCAGTACTTC.

The chain couples TRBV20-1 to TRBJ1-2, with D possibly being TRBD1 (5 bases). Trimming pared 4 bases from V and 2 bases from J, leaving 14 bases between. Germline lookup yields CDR1 DFQATT and CDR2 SNEGSKA (reference sequence). The CDR3 is made up of 14 amino acids. The CDR3 region is CSAIPGTGNYGYTF. Written as DNA, the CDR3 is TGCAGTGCTATCCCCGGGACGGGAAACTATGGCTACACCTTC.

This chain uses TRBV4-1 with TRBJ1-2; 9 nucleotides line up with TRBD1. Per germline, CDR1 MGHRA and CDR2 YSYEKL. V trimming: 4 bases; J trimming: 1 base; junction bases outside the gene matches: 1. The CDR3 consists of 14 residues. In DNA form, the CDR3 reads TGCGCCAGCAGCCGGGACAGGGATAACTATGGCTACACCTTC. Amino acids: CASSRDRDNYGYTF.

The V gene is TRBV5-1, the J gene TRBJ1-6; no definite D call. The CDR3 is 13 residues long. V lost 0 bases and J 8 bases, leaving 6 bases between the germline ends. Germline CDR1 SGHRS, CDR2 YFSETQ. The CDR3, as DNA: TGCGCCAGCAGCTTGGAATCGGATTCACCCCTCCACTTT. It encodes CASSLESDSPLHF.

This chain links TRBV3-1 with TRBJ2-7; tentatively, D is TRBD1 (6 bases). Trimming removed 0 bases at V and 0 bases at J, with 12 bases between. This CDR3 region has 16 residues. The germline V gene encodes CDR1 LGHDT and CDR2 YNNKEL (reference sequence). The CDR3 sequence: CASSQEGGKSSYEQYF. The CDR3 nucleotides read TGTGCCAGCAGCCAAGAAGGGGGAAAGAGCTCCTACGAGCAGTACTTC.

The chain combines TRBV5-1 with TRBJ2-2; 7 bases are shared with TRBD2. The CDR3 length is 16 residues. The junction had 12 bases not matched to a gene; V was cut back by 4 bases and J by 6 bases. Germline loops: CDR1 SGHRS, CDR2 YFSETQ. CDR3 sequence (DNA): TGCGCCAGCAGCGGTTCGGGGAGCGGGATCTCCGGGGAGCTGTTTTTT. Residues: CASSGSGSGISGELFF.

This clonotype was counted between two and nine times. One end of the junction is discordant with germline, which a read error may explain. The chain uses TRBV27 and TRBJ2-1, with TRBD2 identical over 7 bases. Germline CDR1 and CDR2: MNHEY and SMNVEV (reference sequence). The CDR3 extends over 19 amino acids. The CDR3 nucleotides read TGTGCCAGCAGTTTATCGGTCGTACGTAGCGGGCCCTCCTATAATGAGCAGTTCTTC. Translating gives CASSLSVVRSGPSYNEQFF.

The rearrangement links TRBV6-5 to TRBJ2-3; D is unclear. CDR3 length: 13 amino acids. The germline V gene encodes CDR1 MNHEY and CDR2 SVGAGI. V was shortened by 5 bases and J by 5 bases, with 11 bases between the two germline ends. In DNA, the CDR3 is TGTGCCAGCAGTATAGGGTGGGGAGATACGCAGTATTTT. This sequence encodes CASSIGWGDTQYF.

The gene calls are TRBV7-9 and TRBJ2-7, with no clear D. The germline CDR1 and CDR2 sequences are SEHNR and FQNEAQ (reference sequence). CDR3 size: 15 residues. The V gene lost 5 bases and the J gene lost 0 bases, with 14 bases spanning the gap. The CDR3 DNA follows: TGTGCCAGCAGCCCTTCCCCTCTGGTCTCCTACGAGCAGTACTTC. It is translated as CASSPSPLVSYEQYF. The full variable domain, completed using reference TRBV7-9 and TRBJ2-7, is DTGVSQNPRHKITKRGQNVTFRCDPISEHNRLYWYRQTLGQGPEFLTYFQNEAQLEKSRLLSDRFSAERPKGSFSTLEIQRTEQGDSAMYLCASSPSPLVSYEQYFGPGTRLTVT.

The V and J genes are TRBV5-1 and TRBJ2-3; TRBD2 matches 9 bases. V gave up 4 bases and J gave up 0 bases; unmatched junction bases: 9. CDR1 is SGHRS, CDR2 YFSETQ, per germline. CDR3 size: 17 residues. The CDR3 loop reads CASSLLLAGLSTDTQYF. DNA for the CDR3: TGCGCCAGCAGCCTCCTACTAGCGGGCCTTAGCACAGATACGCAGTATTTT.

The rearrangement joins TRBV12-3 or TRBV12-4 to TRBJ2-5; D uncertain. V was clipped by 6 bases and J by 1 base, with 18 bases between them. CDR3 length: 16 amino acids. DNA for the CDR3: TGTGCCAGCAGCCAACGGGCTCTCCCTGCCCAAGAGACCCAGTACTTC. Translating gives CASSQRALPAQETQYF.

The chain carries TRBV12-3 or TRBV12-4 and TRBJ1-1; 8 bases line up with TRBD1. V lost 4 bases to trimming and J lost 5 bases; unmatched junction nucleotides: 6. The CDR3 sequence is 14 residues long. CDR3 sequence (DNA): TGTGCCAGCAGTTCCCAGGGGGCGAGGACTGAAGCTTTCTTT. It translates to CASSSQGARTEAFF.

This clonotype has only a few counts. The chain couples TRBV12-3 or TRBV12-4 to TRBJ2-1, with TRBD2 matching over 7 bases. The J segment lost 5 bases and the V segment lost 3 bases, leaving 10 bases of the junction unmatched. The CDR3 runs to 16 residues. CDR3 nucleotides: TGTGCCAGCAGTTTCTTAGGGCTAGCGGATCACAATGAGCAGTTCTTC. Protein: CASSFLGLADHNEQFF.

This clonotype was detected only once. The CDR3 DNA sequence: TGTGCCAGCAGCCTTTCACAGACAGGGTGGTCCGAGCAGTACTTC. Translated, it gives CASSLSQTGWSEQYF. The chain combines TRBV14 with TRBJ2-4; 7 nucleotides agree with TRBD1. The closer fit of TRBJ2-7 to the DNA end suggests the J call may be wrong. CDR3 size: 15 residues. Germline V gives CDR1 SGHDN, CDR2 FVKESK.

The CDR3 sequence: CSVAGTAFYEQYF. CDR3 sequence (DNA): TGCAGCGTGGCCGGGACAGCCTTCTACGAGCAGTACTTC. The chain employs TRBV29-1 and TRBJ2-7; TRBD1 matches 7 bases. The CDR3 covers 13 residues. V shed 6 bases and J 3 bases; nucleotides not matched to a gene: 8. CDR1 SQVTM and CDR2 ANQGSEA come from the germline V gene.

The rearrangement joins TRBV3-1 to TRBJ2-7; 8 bases are shared with TRBD2. The J call is in doubt because the DNA end fits TRBJ2-5 better. This CDR3 contains 15 residues. Germline loops: CDR1 LGHDT, CDR2 YNNKEL (reference sequence). CDR3 sequence reads: CASSPQGLAEETQYF. DNA for the CDR3: TGTGCCAGCAGCCCCCAAGGACTAGCAGAAGAGACCCAGTACTTC.

V and J are TRBV7-9 and TRBJ2-1, with 11 bases matching TRBD2. The CDR3 is 15 residues long. The germline V gene encodes CDR1 SEHNR and CDR2 FQNEAQ (reference sequence). V lost 1 base and J lost 9; bases outside the gene matches: 5. The CDR3 loop reads CASSLVAGGPSEQFF. CDR3 bases: TGTGCCAGCAGCTTAGTAGCGGGAGGGCCGAGTGAGCAGTTCTTC.

This chain links TRBV5-1 with TRBJ2-5, with 8 bases aligning to TRBD2. The germline gives CDR1 SGHRS, CDR2 YFSETQ. This CDR3 has 15 residues. The ends lost 2 bases at V and 11 bases at J; junction bases unmatched: 14. The CDR3 region is CASSFGGGQDHEQYF. The CDR3 coding sequence is TGCGCCAGCAGCTTCGGGGGGGGCCAGGATCATGAGCAGTACTTC.

The chain employs TRBV5-1 and TRBJ2-1, with 7 bases that match TRBD2. The V gene's germline CDR1 is SGHRS and CDR2 YFSETQ. The V and J ends lost 3 bases and 15 bases, in that order; junction bases with no gene match: 12. The length of the CDR3 is 13 residues. CDR3 sequence reads: CASSSASGQRGFF. In DNA form, the CDR3 reads TGCGCCAGCAGCTCCGCCTCAGGGCAGCGGGGGTTCTTC.

V usage is TRBV12-5 and J usage is TRBJ1-1; D remains ambiguous. CDR1 is LGHNT, CDR2 FRNRAP, per germline. V gave up 2 bases and J gave up 2 bases, with 12 bases separating them. This CDR3 is built from 15 residues. The CDR3: CASGLSPGFNTEAFF. CDR3 in DNA: TGTGCTAGTGGTTTGTCACCGGGATTTAACACTGAAGCTTTCTTT.

This clonotype turned up a few times. The V gene is TRBV12-3 or TRBV12-4, the J gene TRBJ2-4; no firm D call. This CDR3 comprises 11 residues. The V end lost 5 bases, the J end lost 8 bases, and 7 bases lay between the germline ends. The CDR3 here is CASSRTDIQYF. CDR3 sequence (DNA): TGTGCCAGCAGTCGAACGGACATTCAGTACTTC.

The chain has TRBV9 and TRBJ1-2; no definite D call. V was trimmed by 4 bases and J by 8 bases, leaving 15 bases between them. This CDR3 is 13 amino acids long. Germline lookup yields CDR1 SGDLS and CDR2 YYNGEE. CDR3 loop: CASSPRPSEGYTF. The CDR3, as DNA: TGTGCCAGCAGCCCCAGGCCCTCGGAAGGCTACACCTTC.

The J gene is TRBJ2-1, the V gene TRBV20-1; D is unresolved. The length of the CDR3 is 8 residues. CDR1 DFQATT and CDR2 SNEGSKA come from the germline V gene (reference sequence). The CDR3 nucleotides are TGCAGCCTGCAAGTTGGGTTCTTC. Its protein product is CSLQVGFF.